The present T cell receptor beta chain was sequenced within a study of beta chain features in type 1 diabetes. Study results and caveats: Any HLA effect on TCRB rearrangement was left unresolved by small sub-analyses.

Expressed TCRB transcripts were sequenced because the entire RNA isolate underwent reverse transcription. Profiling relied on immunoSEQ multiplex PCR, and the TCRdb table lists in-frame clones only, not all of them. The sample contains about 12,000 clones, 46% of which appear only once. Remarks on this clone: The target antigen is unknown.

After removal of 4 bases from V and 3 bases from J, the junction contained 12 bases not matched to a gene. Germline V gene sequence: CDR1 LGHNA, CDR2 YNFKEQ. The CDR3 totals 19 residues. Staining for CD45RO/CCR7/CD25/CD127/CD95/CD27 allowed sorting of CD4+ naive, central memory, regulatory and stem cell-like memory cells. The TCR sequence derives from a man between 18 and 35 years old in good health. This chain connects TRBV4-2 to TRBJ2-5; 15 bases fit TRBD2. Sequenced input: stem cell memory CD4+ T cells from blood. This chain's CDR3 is CASSREGLAGGGVEETQYF. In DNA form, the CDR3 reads TGTGCCAGCAGCCGAGAGGGACTAGCGGGGGGAGGGGTCGAAGAGACCCAGTACTTC.